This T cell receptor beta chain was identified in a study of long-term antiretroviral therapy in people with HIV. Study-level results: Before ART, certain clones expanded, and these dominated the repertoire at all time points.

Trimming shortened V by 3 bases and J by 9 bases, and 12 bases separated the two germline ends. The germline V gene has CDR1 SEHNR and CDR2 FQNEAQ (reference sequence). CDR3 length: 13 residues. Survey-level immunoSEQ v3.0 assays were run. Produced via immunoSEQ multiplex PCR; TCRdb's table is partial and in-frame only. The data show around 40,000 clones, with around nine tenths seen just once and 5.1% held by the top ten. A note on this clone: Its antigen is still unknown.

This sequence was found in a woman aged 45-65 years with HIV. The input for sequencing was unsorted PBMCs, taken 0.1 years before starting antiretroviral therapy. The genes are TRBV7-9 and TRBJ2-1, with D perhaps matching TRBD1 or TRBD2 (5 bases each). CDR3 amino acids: CASSFLTGREQFF. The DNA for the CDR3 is TGTGCCAGCAGCTTCTTAACGGGGCGTGAGCAGTTCTTC.